A selection of T cell receptor beta chains follows, all from one sample in a study of cytomegalovirus exposure and HLA in healthy donors. This table comes from immunoSEQ multiplex PCR, and its TCRdb copy is limited to in-frame clones, with some not included. The sample contains about 140,000 clones, around four fifths of which appear only once. Input material: PBMCs. Receptors were obtained from a man aged 30-40 years in good health and CMV-seropositive. Both conserved end residues are part of each CDR3. A D gene is named only where the DNA matches it firmly. Clone size is given for some rows only: seen once, a few or many times, or a class if the clone is expanded.

j_call: TRBJ2-1
clone_size: .
d_call: TRBD2
v_call: TRBV5-4
cdr3_length: 15
cdr3_aa: CASSLASGSGNEQFF
cdr3_nt: TGTGCCAGCAGCTTGGCTAGCGGGAGTGGGAATGAGCAGTTCTTC

j_call: TRBJ2-7
clone_size: .
d_call: TRBD2
v_call: TRBV2
cdr3_length: 12
cdr3_aa: CATGTTPYEQYF
cdr3_nt: TGTGCCACCGGGACTACCCCCTACGAGCAGTACTTC

j_call: TRBJ2-1
clone_size: .
d_call: TRBD2
v_call: TRBV30
cdr3_length: 15
cdr3_aa: CALEASGGHDNEQFF
cdr3_nt: TGTGCCTTGGAGGCTAGCGGGGGCCACGACAATGAGCAGTTCTTC

j_call: TRBJ2-2
clone_size: .
d_call: .
v_call: TRBV25-1
cdr3_length: 13
cdr3_aa: CASTKTNTGELFF
cdr3_nt: TGTGCCAGCACAAAAACGAACACCGGGGAGCTGTTTTTT

j_call: TRBJ1-2
clone_size: few
d_call: .
v_call: TRBV19
cdr3_length: 12
cdr3_aa: CASSIRGSGYTF
cdr3_nt: TGTGCCAGTAGTATCCGGGGGTCCGGCTACACCTTC

j_call: TRBJ2-3
clone_size: once
d_call: TRBD2
v_call: TRBV28
cdr3_length: 16
cdr3_aa: CASSFRTSGRRGGQYF
cdr3_nt: TGTGCCAGCAGTTTCCGGACTAGCGGGAGGCGGGGGGGGCAGTATTTT

j_call: TRBJ2-1
clone_size: few
d_call: .
v_call: TRBV10-1
cdr3_length: 17
cdr3_aa: CANHRMEESNYYNEQFF
cdr3_nt: TGCGCCAACCATCGGATGGAAGAGTCCAACTATTACAATGAGCAGTTCTTC

j_call: TRBJ2-7
clone_size: few
d_call: .
v_call: TRBV6-1
cdr3_length: 14
cdr3_aa: CASSEWGEAYEQYF
cdr3_nt: TGTGCCAGCAGTGAGTGGGGGGAGGCCTACGAGCAGTACTTC

j_call: TRBJ1-2
clone_size: .
d_call: .
v_call: TRBV28
cdr3_length: 14
cdr3_aa: CASSLWTRQDGYTF
cdr3_nt: TGTGCCAGCAGTTTATGGACTCGACAGGATGGCTACACCTTC

j_call: TRBJ2-7
clone_size: .
d_call: TRBD1
v_call: TRBV2
cdr3_length: 14
cdr3_aa: CASSERQGIYEQYF
cdr3_nt: TGTGCCAGCAGTGAAAGACAGGGGATTTACGAGCAGTACTTC

j_call: TRBJ1-5
clone_size: .
d_call: TRBD1
v_call: TRBV9
cdr3_length: 15
cdr3_aa: CASTAGTGPNQPQHF
cdr3_nt: TGTGCCAGCACCGCCGGGACAGGACCGAATCAGCCCCAGCATTTT

j_call: TRBJ1-1
clone_size: .
d_call: .
v_call: TRBV21-1
cdr3_length: 17
cdr3_aa: CASTQRRAPGVNTEAFF
cdr3_nt: TGTGCCAGCACCCAGAGAAGGGCGCCGGGGGTGAACACTGAAGCTTTCTTT

j_call: TRBJ2-4
clone_size: .
d_call: .
v_call: TRBV5-6
cdr3_length: 13
cdr3_aa: CASSLAGENIQYF
cdr3_nt: TGTGCCAGCAGCTTGGCCGGTGAAAACATTCAGTACTTC

j_call: TRBJ1-2
clone_size: .
d_call: TRBD1
v_call: TRBV6-5
cdr3_length: 14
cdr3_aa: CASSYPGQEAGYTF
cdr3_nt: TGTGCCAGCAGTTACCCCGGACAGGAGGCTGGCTACACCTTC

j_call: TRBJ1-2
clone_size: .
d_call: .
v_call: TRBV30
cdr3_length: 13
cdr3_aa: CAWSEQVVYGYTF
cdr3_nt: TGTGCCTGGAGTGAACAGGTAGTCTATGGCTACACCTTC

j_call: TRBJ1-1
clone_size: .
d_call: .
v_call: TRBV6-1
cdr3_length: 13
cdr3_aa: CATNPGLNTEAFF
cdr3_nt: TGTGCCACCAATCCGGGATTGAACACTGAAGCTTTCTTT

j_call: TRBJ2-1
clone_size: .
d_call: .
v_call: TRBV19
cdr3_length: 13
cdr3_aa: CASLSGIGNEQFF
cdr3_nt: TGTGCCAGCCTAAGCGGAATCGGCAATGAGCAGTTCTTC

j_call: TRBJ2-5
clone_size: .
d_call: .
v_call: TRBV5-1
cdr3_length: 16
cdr3_aa: CASRKGGWLAQETQYF
cdr3_nt: TGCGCCAGCAGGAAAGGAGGATGGTTGGCCCAAGAGACCCAGTACTTC

j_call: TRBJ1-1
clone_size: once
d_call: .
v_call: TRBV30
cdr3_length: 13
cdr3_aa: CAWSLSGNTEAFF
cdr3_nt: TGTGCCTGGAGCCTATCGGGGAACACTGAAGCTTTCTTT

j_call: TRBJ1-3
clone_size: .
d_call: .
v_call: TRBV6-5
cdr3_length: 15
cdr3_aa: CASSPKRLSGNTIYF
cdr3_nt: TGTGCCAGCAGTCCGAAGAGACTCTCTGGAAACACCATATATTTT

j_call: TRBJ2-1
clone_size: .
d_call: TRBD2
v_call: TRBV6-6
cdr3_length: 14
cdr3_aa: CASEDRGGYNEQFF
cdr3_nt: TGTGCCTCAGAGGACCGGGGGGGGTACAATGAGCAGTTCTTC

j_call: TRBJ2-7
clone_size: .
d_call: .
v_call: TRBV2
cdr3_length: 14
cdr3_aa: CASSGAENGDEQYF
cdr3_nt: TGTGCCAGCAGTGGGGCCGAGAACGGGGACGAGCAGTACTTC

j_call: TRBJ2-7
clone_size: few
d_call: .
v_call: TRBV6-5
cdr3_length: 14
cdr3_aa: CASSYSHRGNEQYF
cdr3_nt: TGTGCCAGCAGTTACTCGCATAGGGGCAACGAGCAGTACTTC

j_call: TRBJ1-2
clone_size: once
d_call: TRBD1
v_call: TRBV7-8
cdr3_length: 16
cdr3_aa: CASSLLGQGALNGYTF
cdr3_nt: TGTGCCAGCAGCTTACTAGGCCAGGGGGCACTGAATGGCTACACCTTC

j_call: TRBJ1-2
clone_size: .
d_call: .
v_call: TRBV28
cdr3_length: 14
cdr3_aa: CASSLDETGYGYTF
cdr3_nt: TGTGCCAGCAGTTTGGATGAAACGGGGTATGGCTACACCTTC

j_call: TRBJ2-1
clone_size: few
d_call: TRBD1
v_call: TRBV11-2
cdr3_length: 15
cdr3_aa: CASRRTGTGWNEQFF
cdr3_nt: TGTGCCAGCCGTCGGACCGGGACAGGGTGGAATGAGCAGTTCTTC

j_call: TRBJ2-7
clone_size: .
d_call: .
v_call: TRBV28
cdr3_length: 15
cdr3_aa: CASTPPLAETYEQYF
cdr3_nt: TGTGCCAGCACTCCCCCGTTAGCCGAGACGTACGAGCAGTACTTC

j_call: TRBJ1-6
clone_size: .
d_call: TRBD1
v_call: TRBV5-1
cdr3_length: 14
cdr3_aa: CASSKTGENSPLHF
cdr3_nt: TGCGCCAGCAGCAAGACAGGGGAGAATTCACCCCTCCACTTT

j_call: TRBJ1-4
clone_size: .
d_call: .
v_call: TRBV5-1
cdr3_length: 15
cdr3_aa: CASSISIATNEKLFF
cdr3_nt: TGCGCCAGCAGCATCTCTATTGCAACTAATGAAAAACTGTTTTTT

j_call: TRBJ1-5
clone_size: once
d_call: .
v_call: TRBV28
cdr3_length: 16
cdr3_aa: CASSLFVSGGNQPQHF
cdr3_nt: TGTGCCAGCAGTTTATTCGTTTCGGGGGGGAACCAGCCCCAGCATTTT

j_call: TRBJ2-3
clone_size: .
d_call: TRBD2
v_call: TRBV19
cdr3_length: 14
cdr3_aa: CATSGAGGRDTQYF
cdr3_nt: TGTGCCACCTCGGGGGCGGGGGGGCGAGATACGCAGTATTTT

j_call: TRBJ1-3
clone_size: .
d_call: .
v_call: TRBV2
cdr3_length: 15
cdr3_aa: CASSESLGVGNTIYF
cdr3_nt: TGTGCCAGCAGTGAATCCTTGGGAGTCGGAAACACCATATATTTT

j_call: TRBJ2-7
clone_size: .
d_call: .
v_call: TRBV27
cdr3_length: 17
cdr3_aa: CASSLVGVAGPTYEQYF
cdr3_nt: TGTGCCAGCAGTTTAGTTGGCGTGGCGGGACCTACTTACGAGCAGTACTTC

j_call: TRBJ2-2
clone_size: .
d_call: .
v_call: TRBV6-5
cdr3_length: 15
cdr3_aa: CASNREGDGTGELFF
cdr3_nt: TGTGCCAGCAACAGGGAGGGAGACGGCACCGGGGAGCTGTTTTTT

j_call: TRBJ2-7
clone_size: once
d_call: TRBD2
v_call: TRBV9
cdr3_length: 15
cdr3_aa: CASSASSGRPYEQYF
cdr3_nt: TGTGCCAGCAGCGCCTCTAGCGGGAGGCCGTACGAGCAGTACTTC

j_call: TRBJ2-5
clone_size: few
d_call: .
v_call: TRBV5-4
cdr3_length: 16
cdr3_aa: CASSLGASGWAETQYF
cdr3_nt: TGTGCCAGCAGCTTGGGGGCGAGCGGCTGGGCAGAGACCCAGTACTTC

j_call: TRBJ2-3
clone_size: .
d_call: TRBD2
v_call: TRBV28
cdr3_length: 15
cdr3_aa: CASGSSGRDTDTQYF
cdr3_nt: TGTGCCAGCGGGTCTAGCGGGAGGGACACAGATACGCAGTATTTT

j_call: TRBJ2-7
clone_size: .
d_call: TRBD1
v_call: TRBV11-2
cdr3_length: 14
cdr3_aa: CASSFSTGAVEQYF
cdr3_nt: TGTGCCAGCAGCTTTTCGACAGGGGCCGTCGAGCAGTACTTC

j_call: TRBJ1-2
clone_size: once
d_call: .
v_call: TRBV19
cdr3_length: 14
cdr3_aa: CASSPPGLIYGYTF
cdr3_nt: TGTGCCAGTAGTCCTCCGGGACTGATCTATGGCTACACCTTC

j_call: TRBJ1-6
clone_size: .
d_call: .
v_call: TRBV1
cdr3_length: 16
cdr3_aa: CTSSQDPGEGNSPLHF
cdr3_nt: TGCACCAGCAGCCAGGACCCCGGGGAGGGCAATTCACCCCTCCACTTT

j_call: TRBJ2-1
clone_size: .
d_call: TRBD2
v_call: TRBV4-2
cdr3_length: 16
cdr3_aa: CASSQGWTSGSNEQFF
cdr3_nt: TGTGCCAGCAGCCAGGGTTGGACTAGCGGGAGTAATGAGCAGTTCTTC

j_call: TRBJ2-3
clone_size: .
d_call: TRBD1
v_call: TRBV9
cdr3_length: 16
cdr3_aa: CASSVEGTGLTDTQYF
cdr3_nt: TGTGCCAGCAGCGTAGAAGGGACAGGGCTGACAGATACGCAGTATTTT

j_call: TRBJ1-1
clone_size: few
d_call: .
v_call: TRBV6-5
cdr3_length: 15
cdr3_aa: CASTQSTGGRTEAFF
cdr3_nt: TGTGCCAGCACCCAATCGACGGGAGGGAGGACTGAAGCTTTCTTT

j_call: TRBJ2-3
clone_size: .
d_call: TRBD2
v_call: TRBV7-9
cdr3_length: 16
cdr3_aa: CASSRTGGAGEDTQYF
cdr3_nt: TGTGCCAGCAGCCGGACCGGGGGAGCGGGAGAAGATACGCAGTATTTT

j_call: TRBJ1-1
clone_size: .
d_call: .
v_call: TRBV2
cdr3_length: 13
cdr3_aa: CASNTRRAGEAFF
cdr3_nt: TGTGCCAGCAATACCAGGAGGGCGGGTGAAGCTTTCTTT

j_call: TRBJ1-1
clone_size: once
d_call: .
v_call: TRBV7-9
cdr3_length: 12
cdr3_aa: CASSSGNPAAFF
cdr3_nt: TGTGCCAGCAGCTCGGGGAATCCAGCGGCTTTCTTT

j_call: TRBJ2-3
clone_size: .
d_call: TRBD1
v_call: TRBV5-1
cdr3_length: 14
cdr3_aa: CASSSSTGLDTQYF
cdr3_nt: TGCGCCAGCAGCTCATCGACAGGGCTGGATACGCAGTATTTT

j_call: TRBJ2-7
clone_size: .
d_call: .
v_call: TRBV9
cdr3_length: 13
cdr3_aa: CASSIGPGEEQYF
cdr3_nt: TGTGCCAGCAGCATAGGGCCCGGGGAAGAGCAGTACTTC

j_call: TRBJ1-5
clone_size: .
d_call: .
v_call: TRBV19
cdr3_length: 16
cdr3_aa: CASTLSRVSINQPQHF
cdr3_nt: TGTGCCAGTACCCTATCGAGGGTTTCGATCAATCAGCCCCAGCATTTT

j_call: TRBJ2-7
clone_size: .
d_call: .
v_call: TRBV7-6
cdr3_length: 15
cdr3_aa: CASSPQGLGSYEQYF
cdr3_nt: TGTGCCAGCAGCCCCCAGGGCCTAGGTTCCTACGAGCAGTACTTC

j_call: TRBJ2-7
clone_size: .
d_call: TRBD1
v_call: TRBV5-5
cdr3_length: 16
cdr3_aa: CASSLEGGVPSYEQYF
cdr3_nt: TGTGCCAGCAGCTTGGAAGGGGGCGTCCCTTCCTACGAGCAGTACTTC

j_call: TRBJ1-6
clone_size: .
d_call: TRBD1
v_call: TRBV5-1
cdr3_length: 17
cdr3_aa: CASSLAGTGANNSPLHF
cdr3_nt: TGCGCCAGCAGCTTGGCCGGTACAGGGGCCAATAATTCACCCCTCCACTTT

j_call: TRBJ2-7
clone_size: .
d_call: .
v_call: TRBV5-4
cdr3_length: 12
cdr3_aa: CATQGSSYEQYF
cdr3_nt: TGTGCCACCCAGGGGAGCTCCTACGAGCAGTACTTC

j_call: TRBJ1-5
clone_size: .
d_call: .
v_call: TRBV19
cdr3_length: 16
cdr3_aa: CASSILLGGSNQPQHF
cdr3_nt: TGTGCCAGTAGTATATTGCTCGGGGGGAGCAATCAGCCCCAGCATTTT